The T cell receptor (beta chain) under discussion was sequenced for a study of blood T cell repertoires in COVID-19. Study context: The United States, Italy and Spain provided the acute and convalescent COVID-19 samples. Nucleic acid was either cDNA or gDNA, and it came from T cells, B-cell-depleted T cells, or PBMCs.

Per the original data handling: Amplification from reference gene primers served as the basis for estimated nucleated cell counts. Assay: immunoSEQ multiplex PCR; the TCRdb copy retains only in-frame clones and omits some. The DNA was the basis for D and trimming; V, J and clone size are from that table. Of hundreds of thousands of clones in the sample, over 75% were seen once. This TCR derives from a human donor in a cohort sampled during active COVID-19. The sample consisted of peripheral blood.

The CDR3 protein is CASSLVLAEPSTDTQYF. The CDR3 DNA follows: TGCGCCAGCAGCTTGGTATTAGCGGAGCCTAGCACAGATACGCAGTATTTT. The chain has TRBV5-1 and TRBJ2-3; possibly TRBD2 for D (6 bases). This CDR3 region has 17 residues. The ends were cut back, 0 bases at V and 0 bases at J, with 14 bases in the middle. CDR1 is SGHRS and CDR2 is YFSETQ in the germline V gene. Based on the CDR3 plus reference TRBV5-1 and TRBJ2-3, the full variable domain is KAGVTQTPRYLIKTRGQQVTLSCSPISGHRSVSWYQQTPGQGLQFLFEYFSETQRNKGNFPGRFSGRQFSNSRSEMNVSTLELGDSALYLCASSLVLAEPSTDTQYFGPGTRLTVL.